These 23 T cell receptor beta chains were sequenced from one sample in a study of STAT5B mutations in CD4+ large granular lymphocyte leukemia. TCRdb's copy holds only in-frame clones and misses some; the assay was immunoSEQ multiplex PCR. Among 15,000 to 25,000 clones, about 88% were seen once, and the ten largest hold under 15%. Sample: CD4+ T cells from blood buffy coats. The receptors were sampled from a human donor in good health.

CDR3 sequence (DNA): TGTGCCAGCAGCCCAGTTCCTCGGGGGGCCACTGAAGCTTTCTTT. Protein: CASSPVPRGATEAFF. The gene calls are TRBV5-4 and TRBJ1-1; D might be TRBD1 (6 bases). Germline lookup yields CDR1 SGHNT and CDR2 YYREEE (reference sequence). V lost 4 bases and J lost 4, with 17 bases in between. This CDR3 comprises 15 residues.

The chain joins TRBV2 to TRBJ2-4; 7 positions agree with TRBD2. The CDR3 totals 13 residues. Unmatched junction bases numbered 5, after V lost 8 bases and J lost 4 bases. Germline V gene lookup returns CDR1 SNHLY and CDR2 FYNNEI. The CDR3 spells CASGGVAKNIQYF. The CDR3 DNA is TGTGCCAGCGGGGGGGTTGCAAAAAACATTCAGTACTTC.

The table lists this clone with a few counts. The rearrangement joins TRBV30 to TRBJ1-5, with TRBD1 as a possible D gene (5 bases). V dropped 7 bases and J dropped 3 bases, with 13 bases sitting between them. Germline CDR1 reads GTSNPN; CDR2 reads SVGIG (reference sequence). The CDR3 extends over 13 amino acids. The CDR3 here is CAFTDSTNQPQHF. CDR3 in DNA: TGTGCCTTTACCGACAGTACCAATCAGCCCCAGCATTTT. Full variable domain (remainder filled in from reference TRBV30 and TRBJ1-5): SQTIHQWPATLVQPVGSPLSLECTVEGTSNPNLYWYRQAAGRGLQLLFYSVGIGQISSEVPQNLSASRPQDRQFILSSKKLLLSDSGFYLCAFTDSTNQPQHFGDGTRLSIL.

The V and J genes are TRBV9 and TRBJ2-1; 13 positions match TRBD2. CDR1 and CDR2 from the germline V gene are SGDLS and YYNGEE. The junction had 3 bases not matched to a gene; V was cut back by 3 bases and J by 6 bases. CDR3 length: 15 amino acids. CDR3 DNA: TGTGCCAGCAGCGGGACTAGCGGGAGAACCAATGAGCAGTTCTTC. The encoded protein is CASSGTSGRTNEQFF.

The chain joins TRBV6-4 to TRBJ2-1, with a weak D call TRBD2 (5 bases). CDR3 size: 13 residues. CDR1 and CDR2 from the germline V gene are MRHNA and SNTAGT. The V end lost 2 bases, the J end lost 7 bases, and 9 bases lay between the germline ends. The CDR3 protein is CASSDGWRNEQFF. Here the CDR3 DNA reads TGTGCCAGCAGTGACGGTTGGAGGAATGAGCAGTTCTTC.

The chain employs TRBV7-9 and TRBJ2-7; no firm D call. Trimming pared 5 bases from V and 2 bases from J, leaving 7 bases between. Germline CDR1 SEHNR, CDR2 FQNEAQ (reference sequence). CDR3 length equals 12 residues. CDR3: CASSNQAYEQYF. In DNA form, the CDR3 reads TGTGCCAGCAGCAACCAGGCCTACGAGCAGTACTTC.

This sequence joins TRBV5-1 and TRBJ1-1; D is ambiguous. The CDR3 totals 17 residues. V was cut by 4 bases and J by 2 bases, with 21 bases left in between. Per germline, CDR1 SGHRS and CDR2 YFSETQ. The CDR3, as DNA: TGCGCCAGCAGCCTGACTCGGAGCCTATTTTCTAACACTGAAGCTTTCTTT. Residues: CASSLTRSLFSNTEAFF.

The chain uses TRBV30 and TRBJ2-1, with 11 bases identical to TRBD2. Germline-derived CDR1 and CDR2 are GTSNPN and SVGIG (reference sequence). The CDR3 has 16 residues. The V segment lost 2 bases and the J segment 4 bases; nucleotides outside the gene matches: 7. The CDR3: CAWSFRGTSGYNEQFF. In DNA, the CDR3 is TGTGCCTGGAGTTTTCGGGGGACTAGCGGTTACAATGAGCAGTTCTTC.

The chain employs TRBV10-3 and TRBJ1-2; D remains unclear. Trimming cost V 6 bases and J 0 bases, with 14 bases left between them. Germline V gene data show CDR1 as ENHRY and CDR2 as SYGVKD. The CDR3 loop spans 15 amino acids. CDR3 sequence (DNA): TGTGCCATCAGCCAGGACCTAAAAGCTAACTATGGCTACACCTTC. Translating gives CAISQDLKANYGYTF.

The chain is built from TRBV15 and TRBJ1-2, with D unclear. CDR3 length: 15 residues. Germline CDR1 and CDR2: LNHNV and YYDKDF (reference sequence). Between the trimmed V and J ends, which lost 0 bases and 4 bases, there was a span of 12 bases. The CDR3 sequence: CATSRDMAELYGYTF. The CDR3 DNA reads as TGTGCCACCAGCAGAGACATGGCAGAACTCTATGGCTACACCTTC.

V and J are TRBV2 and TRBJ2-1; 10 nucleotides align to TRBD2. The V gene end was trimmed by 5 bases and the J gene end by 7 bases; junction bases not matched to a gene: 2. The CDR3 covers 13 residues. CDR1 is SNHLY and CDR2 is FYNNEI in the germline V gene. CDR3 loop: CASSSGRGNEQFF. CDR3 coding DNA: TGTGCCAGCAGTAGCGGGAGGGGGAATGAGCAGTTCTTC.

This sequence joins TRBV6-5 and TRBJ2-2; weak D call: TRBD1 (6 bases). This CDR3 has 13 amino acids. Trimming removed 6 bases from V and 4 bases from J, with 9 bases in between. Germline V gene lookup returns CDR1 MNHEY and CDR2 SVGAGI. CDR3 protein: CASRRTVTGELFF. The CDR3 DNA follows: TGTGCCAGCAGACGGACAGTCACCGGGGAGCTGTTTTTT.

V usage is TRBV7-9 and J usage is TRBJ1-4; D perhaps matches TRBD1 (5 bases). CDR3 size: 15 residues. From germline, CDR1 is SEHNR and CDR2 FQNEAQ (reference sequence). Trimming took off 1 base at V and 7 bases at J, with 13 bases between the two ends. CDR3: CASSLDAGPGEKLFF. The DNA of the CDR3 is TGTGCCAGCAGCTTAGACGCAGGGCCAGGTGAAAAACTGTTTTTT.

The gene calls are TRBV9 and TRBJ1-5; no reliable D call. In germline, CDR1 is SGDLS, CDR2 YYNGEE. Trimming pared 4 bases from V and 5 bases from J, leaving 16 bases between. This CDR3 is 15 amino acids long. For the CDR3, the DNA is TGTGCCAGCAGCCCCGACTGGGATCCCTATCAGCCCCAGCATTTT. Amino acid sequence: CASSPDWDPYQPQHF.

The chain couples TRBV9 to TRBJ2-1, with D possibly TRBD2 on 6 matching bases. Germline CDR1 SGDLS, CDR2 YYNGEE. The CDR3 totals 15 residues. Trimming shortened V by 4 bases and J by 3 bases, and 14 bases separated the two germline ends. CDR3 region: CASSLRLGGYNEQFF. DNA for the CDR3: TGTGCCAGCAGCCTACGGTTGGGGGGCTACAATGAGCAGTTCTTC.

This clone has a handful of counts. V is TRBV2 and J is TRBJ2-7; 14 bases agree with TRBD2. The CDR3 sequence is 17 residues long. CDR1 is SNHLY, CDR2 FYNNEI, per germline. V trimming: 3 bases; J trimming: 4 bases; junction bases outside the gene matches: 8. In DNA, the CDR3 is TGTGCCAGCAGTGACACCGGGACTAGCGGGAGTAGGTACGAGCAGTACTTC. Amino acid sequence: CASSDTGTSGSRYEQYF.

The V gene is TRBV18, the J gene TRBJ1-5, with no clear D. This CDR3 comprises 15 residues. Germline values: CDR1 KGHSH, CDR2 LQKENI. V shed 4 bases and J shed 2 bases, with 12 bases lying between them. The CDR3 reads CASSQGAEGNQPQHF. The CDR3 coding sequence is TGTGCCAGCTCACAAGGCGCCGAGGGCAATCAGCCCCAGCATTTT.

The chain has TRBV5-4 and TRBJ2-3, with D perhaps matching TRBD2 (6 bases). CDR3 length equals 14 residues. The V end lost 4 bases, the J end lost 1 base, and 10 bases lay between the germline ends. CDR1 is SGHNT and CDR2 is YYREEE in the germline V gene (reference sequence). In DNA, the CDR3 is TGTGCCAGCAGCCCGGAGCGGGGCACAGATACGCAGTATTTT. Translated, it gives CASSPERGTDTQYF.

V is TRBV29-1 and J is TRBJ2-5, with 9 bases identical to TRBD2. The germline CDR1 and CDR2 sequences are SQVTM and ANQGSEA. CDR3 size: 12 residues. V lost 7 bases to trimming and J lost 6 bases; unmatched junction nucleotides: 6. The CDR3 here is CSDSGSAQTQYF. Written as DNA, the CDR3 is TGCAGCGATAGCGGGAGCGCACAGACCCAGTACTTC.

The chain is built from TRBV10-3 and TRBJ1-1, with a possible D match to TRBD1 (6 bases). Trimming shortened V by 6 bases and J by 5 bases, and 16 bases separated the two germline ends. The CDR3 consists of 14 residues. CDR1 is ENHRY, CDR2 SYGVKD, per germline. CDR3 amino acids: CAIRTDSGKTEAFF. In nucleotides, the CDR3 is TGTGCCATCAGAACGGACAGCGGGAAAACTGAAGCTTTCTTT.

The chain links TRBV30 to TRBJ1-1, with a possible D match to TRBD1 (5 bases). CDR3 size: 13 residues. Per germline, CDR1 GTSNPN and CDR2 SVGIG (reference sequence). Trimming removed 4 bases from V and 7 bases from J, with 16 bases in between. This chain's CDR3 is CAWNLGGAVEAFF. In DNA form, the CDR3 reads TGTGCCTGGAACCTGGGGGGAGCGGTTGAAGCTTTCTTT.

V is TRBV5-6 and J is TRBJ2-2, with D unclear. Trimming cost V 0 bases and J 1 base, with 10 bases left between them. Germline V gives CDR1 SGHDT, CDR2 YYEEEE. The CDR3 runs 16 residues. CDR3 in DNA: TGTGCCAGCAGCTTGGAGGGCTGGGGGAACACCGGGGAGCTGTTTTTT. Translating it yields CASSLEGWGNTGELFF.

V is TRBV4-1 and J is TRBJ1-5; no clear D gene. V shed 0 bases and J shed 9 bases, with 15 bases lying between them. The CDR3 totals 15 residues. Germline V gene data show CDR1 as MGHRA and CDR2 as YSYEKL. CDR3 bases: TGCGCCAGCAGCCAAGAGGACGGCCCAAAGTGGCCCCAGCATTTT. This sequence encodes CASSQEDGPKWPQHF.